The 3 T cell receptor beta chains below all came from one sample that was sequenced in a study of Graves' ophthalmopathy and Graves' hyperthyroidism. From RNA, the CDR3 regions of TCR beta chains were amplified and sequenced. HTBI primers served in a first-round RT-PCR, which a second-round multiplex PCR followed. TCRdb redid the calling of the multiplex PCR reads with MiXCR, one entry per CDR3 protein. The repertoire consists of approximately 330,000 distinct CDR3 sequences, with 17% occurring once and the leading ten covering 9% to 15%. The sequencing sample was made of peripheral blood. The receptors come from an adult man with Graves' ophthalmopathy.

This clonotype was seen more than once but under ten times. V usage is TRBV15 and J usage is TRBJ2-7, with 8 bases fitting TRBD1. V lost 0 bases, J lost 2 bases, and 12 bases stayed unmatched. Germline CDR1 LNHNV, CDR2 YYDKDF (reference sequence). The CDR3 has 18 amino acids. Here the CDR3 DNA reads TGTGCCACCAGCAGAGATCTAAAGCAGGGGGCTCACCCCTACGAGCAGTACTTC. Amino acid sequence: CATSRDLKQGAHPYEQYF.

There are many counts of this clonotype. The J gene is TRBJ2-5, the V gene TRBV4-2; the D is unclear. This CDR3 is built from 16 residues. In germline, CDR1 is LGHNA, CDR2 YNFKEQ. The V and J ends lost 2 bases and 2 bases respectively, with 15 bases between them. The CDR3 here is CASSQRWGNSQETQYF. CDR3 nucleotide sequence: TGTGCCAGCAGCCAAAGATGGGGTAACAGTCAAGAGACCCAGTACTTC.

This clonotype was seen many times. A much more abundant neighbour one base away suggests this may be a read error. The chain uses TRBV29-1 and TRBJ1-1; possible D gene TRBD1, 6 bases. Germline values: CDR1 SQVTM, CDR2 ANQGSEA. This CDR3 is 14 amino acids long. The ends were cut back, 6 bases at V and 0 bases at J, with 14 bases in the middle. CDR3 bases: TGCAGCGTAGGTACAGGGTTGATGAACACTGAAGCTTTCTTT. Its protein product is CSVGTGLMNTEAFF.